This T cell receptor beta chain emerged from a study of persistence of HIV-infected CD4 T cells. As to this clone: What it recognizes is unknown.

The libraries were made with immunoSEQ version 4 in survey mode. Template was genomic DNA at about 9.8 ng/uL, with up to roughly 1 ug used per sample. Only in-frame clones appear in the TCRdb table, and some are missing; sequencing was by immunoSEQ multiplex PCR. The table records some 49,000 clones, 85% to 90% of them present only once. This nonspecific control used anti-CD3/anti-CD28 bead stimulation of CD4+ T cells. Sorting selected CD4+ T cells upregulating both CD40 ligand and CD69. Plasma HIV-1 RNA stayed below 50 copies/mL for at least 4 years. With V trimmed by 5 bases and J by 4 bases, 2 bases remained unmatched. CDR3 length: 14 residues. Germline V gene sequence: CDR1 SNHLY, CDR2 FYNNEI.

Material: CD4+ T cells sorted from PBMCs after roughly 17-hour stimulation, obtained from a patient who received antiretroviral therapy. This TCR was sampled from an adult woman with HIV who was CMV-seropositive. V usage is TRBV2 and J usage is TRBJ2-5, with TRBD2 identical over 12 bases. The CDR3 is CASSTGLAGETQYF. The CDR3 DNA reads as TGTGCCAGCAGTACGGGACTAGCGGGAGAGACCCAGTACTTC.